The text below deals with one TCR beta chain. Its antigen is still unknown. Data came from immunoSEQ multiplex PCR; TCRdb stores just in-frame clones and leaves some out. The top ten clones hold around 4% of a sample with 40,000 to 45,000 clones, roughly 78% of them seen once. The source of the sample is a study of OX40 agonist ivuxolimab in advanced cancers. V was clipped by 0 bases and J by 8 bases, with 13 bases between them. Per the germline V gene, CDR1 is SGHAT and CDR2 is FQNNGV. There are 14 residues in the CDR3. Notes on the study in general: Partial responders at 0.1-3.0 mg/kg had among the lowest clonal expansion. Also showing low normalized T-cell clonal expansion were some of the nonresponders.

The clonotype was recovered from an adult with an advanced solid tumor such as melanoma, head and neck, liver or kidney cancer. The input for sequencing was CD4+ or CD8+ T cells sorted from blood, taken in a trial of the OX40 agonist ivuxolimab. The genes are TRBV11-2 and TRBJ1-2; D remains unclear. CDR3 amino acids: CASSLDRESRGYTF. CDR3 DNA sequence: TGTGCCAGCAGCTTAGATCGGGAGAGTCGGGGCTACACCTTC.